This is a list of T cell receptor beta chains from one sample in a study of T cells in Graves' hyperthyroidism and ophthalmopathy. TCRdb reanalysed the multiplex PCR reads using MiXCR and keeps one entry per CDR3 protein. This sample has about 500,000 distinct CDR3 sequences, with 40% to 55% found just once. Source material: peripheral blood or thyroid tissue (not recorded which). Receptors were obtained from an adult woman with Graves' disease, either hyperthyroidism or ophthalmopathy (not recorded which). The CDR3 runs from the conserved cysteine through the conserved F or W. A D gene is named only where the DNA matches it firmly. Size values are once, few and many counts, or a class for expanded clones, and some rows have none.

cdr3_length | j_call | v_call | d_call | clone_size | cdr3_aa | cdr3_nt
14 | TRBJ1-5 | TRBV30 | - | few | CAWSDRGFNQPQHF | TGTGCCTGGAGCGACCGGGGCTTCAATCAGCCCCAGCATTTT
12 | TRBJ2-7 | TRBV29-1 | - | - | CSLRLARGEQYF | TGCAGCTTGAGGCTAGCGAGGGGCGAGCAGTACTTC
14 | TRBJ2-7 | TRBV10-1 | - | - | CASSRNSGHYEQYF | TGTGCCAGCAGCCGGAATTCGGGCCACTACGAGCAGTACTTC
13 | TRBJ2-6 | TRBV2 | - | - | CASIHLRANVLTF | TGTGCCAGCATTCACCTCAGGGCCAACGTCCTGACTTTC
12 | TRBJ1-1 | TRBV4-2 | - | many | CASSPTGGEAFF | TGTGCCAGCAGTCCTACCGGGGGGGAAGCTTTCTTT
11 | TRBJ2-2 | TRBV6-5 | - | many | CASIQDGELFF | TGTGCCAGCATACAGGACGGGGAGCTGTTTTTT
15 | TRBJ1-4 | TRBV25-1 | TRBD1 | many | CASSEYGTGGEKLFF | TGTGCCAGCAGTGAATATGGGACAGGGGGTGAAAAACTGTTTTTT
13 | TRBJ2-7 | TRBV15 | TRBD2 | - | CATSLGEGYEQYF | TGTGCCACCTCTCTAGGGGAGGGTTACGAGCAGTACTTC
16 | TRBJ1-3 | TRBV10-3 | TRBD1 | - | CAIQGGYLAGGNTIYF | TGTGCCATCCAGGGGGGCTACCTCGCGGGCGGAAACACCATATATTTT
13 | TRBJ1-1 | TRBV19 | - | - | CASSKRTGLGAFF | TGTGCCAGTAGTAAACGTACAGGGTTAGGAGCTTTCTTT
19 | TRBJ1-6 | TRBV15 | - | - | CATSSLVLRVRQHNSPLHF | TGTGCCACCAGCAGCTTGGTACTCAGGGTGAGGCAACATAATTCACCCCTCCACTTT
13 | TRBJ1-2 | TRBV29-1 | TRBD1 | - | CSVGIPGGYGYTF | TGCAGCGTTGGCATCCCAGGGGGCTATGGCTACACCTTC
16 | TRBJ1-2 | TRBV7-9 | TRBD1 | - | CASSLDGQGANYGYTF | TGTGCCAGCAGCTTGGACGGACAGGGCGCTAACTATGGCTACACCTTC
15 | TRBJ2-3 | TRBV20-1 | TRBD1 | - | CSASNPQGATDTQYF | TGCAGTGCTAGTAACCCGCAGGGGGCAACAGATACGCAGTATTTT
16 | TRBJ2-7 | TRBV4-1 | - | many | CASSQDGRALHYEQYF | TGCGCCAGCAGCCAAGATGGCAGGGCTTTACACTACGAGCAGTACTTC
14 | TRBJ2-7 | TRBV7-9 | TRBD1 | - | CASGDRDRNYEQYF | TGTGCCAGCGGAGACAGGGACAGGAACTACGAGCAGTACTTC
13 | TRBJ1-5 | TRBV6-5 | - | many | CASSYGPRGPMDF | TGTGCCAGCAGTTACGGACCAAGGGGCCCCATGGATTTT
13 | TRBJ1-2 | TRBV11-1 | - | few | CASSLEASYGYTF | TGTGCCAGCAGCTTAGAAGCCTCCTATGGCTACACCTTC
15 | TRBJ1-4 | TRBV15 | TRBD1 | - | CATSLGGTGDEKLFF | TGTGCCACCAGCTTAGGGGGGACAGGGGACGAAAAACTGTTTTTT
11 | TRBJ2-7 | TRBV10-3 | - | - | CAISEEAEQYF | TGTGCCATCAGTGAGGAGGCGGAACAGTACTTC
14 | TRBJ2-7 | TRBV29-1 | - | - | CSVSEGGEFYEQYF | TGCAGCGTTAGTGAAGGGGGTGAGTTCTACGAGCAGTACTTC
13 | TRBJ1-6 | TRBV10-2 | - | - | CASTGHRNSPLHF | TGCGCCAGCACGGGACACCGAAATTCACCCCTCCACTTT
14 | TRBJ1-3 | TRBV10-3 | TRBD1 | many | CAIRSDRRGNTIYF | TGTGCCATCAGGTCGGACAGGAGAGGAAACACCATATATTTT
15 | TRBJ2-5 | TRBV7-9 | TRBD1 | few | CASSLVGTGQETQYF | TGTGCCAGCAGCCTTGTCGGGACAGGACAAGAGACCCAGTACTTC
14 | TRBJ1-1 | TRBV19 | - | many | CASSIGPKDTEAFF | TGTGCCAGTAGTATAGGCCCGAAGGACACTGAAGCTTTCTTT
15 | TRBJ2-5 | TRBV7-2 | - | once | CASSLARPPQETQYF | TGTGCCAGCAGCTTAGCCAGACCCCCCCAAGAGACCCAGTACTTC
13 | TRBJ1-5 | TRBV28 | - | - | CATNYISNQPQHF | TGTGCCACCAACTACATTAGCAATCAGCCCCAGCATTTT
15 | TRBJ2-1 | TRBV20-1 | TRBD2 | - | CSARPSGSSYNEQFF | TGCAGTGCTAGGCCTAGCGGGAGCTCCTACAATGAGCAGTTCTTC
13 | TRBJ1-1 | TRBV7-9 | TRBD1 | - | CASSQGGEDSDFF | TGTGCCAGCAGCCAGGGGGGAGAGGACTCGGATTTCTTT
14 | TRBJ2-5 | TRBV5-5 | - | many | CASSLRQYQETQYF | TGTGCCAGCAGCCTTCGACAGTACCAAGAGACCCAGTACTTC
15 | TRBJ2-7 | TRBV4-2 | - | - | CASSQGTAPTYEQYF | TGTGCCAGCAGCCAAGGCACAGCACCGACCTACGAGCAGTACTTC
15 | TRBJ2-2 | TRBV15 | - | few | CATSRDGRGTGELFF | TGTGCCACCAGCAGAGATGGGCGGGGCACCGGGGAGCTGTTTTTT
15 | TRBJ1-5 | TRBV4-2 | - | many | CASSQDEGDNQPQHF | TGTGCCAGCAGCCAAGATGAAGGGGACAATCAGCCCCAGCATTTT
13 | TRBJ2-7 | TRBV29-1 | TRBD2 | many | CSVVSGRAFEQYF | TGCAGCGTAGTTAGCGGGAGGGCCTTCGAGCAGTACTTC
16 | TRBJ2-7 | TRBV10-2 | TRBD2 | - | CASSDLGSGTYYEQYF | TGCGCCAGCAGTGACCTTGGTAGCGGGACATACTACGAGCAGTACTTC
17 | TRBJ1-6 | TRBV5-6 | TRBD1 | - | CASSPEPTGTYNSPLHF | TGTGCCAGCAGCCCTGAACCGACAGGGACTTATAATTCACCCCTCCACTTT
14 | TRBJ2-7 | TRBV15 | TRBD2 | - | CATSRVGGGREQYF | TGTGCCACCAGCAGAGTGGGGGGAGGGCGCGAGCAGTACTTC
16 | TRBJ2-3 | TRBV20-1 | - | - | CSARSGGYPPRWAQYF | TGCAGTGCTAGATCCGGGGGATACCCTCCAAGGTGGGCGCAGTATTTT
15 | TRBJ2-1 | TRBV2 | - | - | CASSVGAPSYNEQFF | TGTGCCAGCAGTGTTGGAGCGCCCTCCTACAATGAGCAGTTCTTC
15 | TRBJ2-6 | TRBV15 | - | - | CAISSFRSGANVLTF | TGTGCCATCAGCAGCTTCAGGTCCGGGGCCAACGTCCTGACTTTC
16 | TRBJ1-5 | TRBV7-2 | TRBD1 | - | CASSSTGGWGNQPQHF | TGTGCCAGCAGCTCGACAGGGGGCTGGGGCAATCAGCCCCAGCATTTT
14 | TRBJ1-1 | TRBV5-1 | TRBD1 | - | CASTDGQGNLEAFF | TGCGCCAGCACCGATGGACAGGGCAACCTAGAAGCTTTCTTT
14 | TRBJ2-7 | TRBV20-1 | - | many | CSTIGLPLVPEQYF | TGCAGTACCATCGGCCTTCCACTAGTGCCCGAGCAGTACTTC
17 | TRBJ2-7 | TRBV2 | - | - | CASSEPPGLGGAYEQYF | TGTGCCAGCAGTGAGCCCCCGGGACTAGGGGGCGCCTACGAGCAGTACTTC
14 | TRBJ1-2 | TRBV4-3 | TRBD1 | - | CASSPGDRDQGYTF | TGCGCCAGCAGCCCTGGAGACAGGGATCAGGGCTACACCTTC
14 | TRBJ1-2 | TRBV2 | - | few | CASRVSELYYGYTF | TGTGCCAGCAGGGTGTCAGAACTTTACTATGGCTACACCTTC
12 | TRBJ1-1 | TRBV6-2/TRBV6-3 | - | many | CASSYPRGTAFF | TGTGCCAGCAGTTACCCGAGGGGAACAGCTTTCTTT
14 | TRBJ2-7 | TRBV12-3/TRBV12-4 | - | few | CASSFVREAYEQYF | TGTGCCAGCAGTTTTGTCCGGGAAGCCTACGAGCAGTACTTC
14 | TRBJ1-1 | TRBV6-2/TRBV6-3 | - | many | CASREGRLNTEAFF | TGTGCCAGCAGGGAAGGACGGTTGAACACTGAAGCTTTCTTT